Listed below are T cell receptor beta chains from one sample, sequenced in a study of T cells in Graves' hyperthyroidism and ophthalmopathy. TCRdb fed the multiplex PCR reads into MiXCR, producing one record per CDR3 protein. Of about 290,000 distinct CDR3 sequences in the sample, approximately 18% were seen once. Sequencing was carried out using blood. These receptors all come from a man in his fifties or sixties with Graves' ophthalmopathy. Each CDR3 is given with its conserved first and last residue.

>TRBV6-1|13
CASGEQAKNIQYF
>TRBV20-1|13
CSAGSGNRNEQFF
>TRBV3-1|15
CASSQGTGGGLEQYF
>TRBV7-9|14
CASSSRGRANVLTF
>TRBV6-5|19
CASSYQAERLRPTDSPLHF
>TRBV13|15
CASSFFRRYQETQYF
>TRBV20-1|17
CSARAEPSGRFNQPQHF
>TRBV20-1|17
CSARPPHSGSGSYEQYF
>TRBV20-1|12
CSAKTGANVLTF
>TRBV4-1|12
CASSQTPYEQYF
>TRBV28|15
CASSLLSSSTDTQYF
>TRBV7-2|13
CASSEGQHTEAFF
>TRBV11-3|17
CASSLGTSGSGYNEQFF
>TRBV11-2|12
CASSFQGAKLFF
>TRBV6-1|13
CASSEGQLYGYTF
>TRBV18|15
CASSPGTSDSYEQYF
>TRBV19|15
CASSIYRGSTYEQYF
>TRBV20-1|15
CSARDHQGSFYGYTF
>TRBV19|17
CASSVSGGTYSNQPQHF
>TRBV24-1|15
CATRGGLFNTGELFF
>TRBV7-2|16
CASSPTGTSANNEQFF
>TRBV2|15
CASSQGRQGAQGYTF
>TRBV6-1|16
CASRTITGGAAREQFF
>TRBV24-1|14
CATSDLKRANEQFF
>TRBV7-9|14
CASSPPFGVDEQYF
>TRBV29-1|12
CSVERTGYGYTF
>TRBV29-1|12
CSVREGSYEQYF
>TRBV29-1|16
CSVTGGLAGVYNEQFF
>TRBV6-6|15
CASSYSGLAADTQYF
>TRBV14|13
CASSPSMYNEQFF
>TRBV5-1|15
CASSFLSLTAGELFF
>TRBV3-1|15
CASSQTTTVPDTQYF
>TRBV5-1|13
CASSLGPGEKLFF
>TRBV28|12
CASRGYQETQYF
>TRBV6-1|15
CASSEEDRGGETQYF
>TRBV29-1|12
CSVDLAGGSQYF
>TRBV7-2|14
CASSYGLHTNEQFF
>TRBV6-1|15
CASSPDRGINYGYTF
>TRBV5-4|17
CASSLDPAGRMGETQYF
>TRBV5-1|13
CASSSDRDYEQYF
>TRBV20-1|16
CSARDVWRGKNDGYTF
>TRBV20-1|18
CSARDRTSGRGTAYEQYF
>TRBV20-1|14
CSARPQSGANVLTF
>TRBV9|14
CASSPTTGDGELFF
>TRBV12-5|14
CASGLRSGSETQYF
>TRBV24-1|11
CATSEGPQQYF
>TRBV3-1|13
CASSQARGGELFF
>TRBV7-9|15
CASSPRTQPAYEQYF
>TRBV29-1|13
CSVVGGRADTQYF
>TRBV11-2|13
CASNLGFGTEAFF
>TRBV18|13
CASSLDATDTQYF
>TRBV29-1|16
CSVVIVDPQNTGELFF
>TRBV28|15
CASSLGGAHSYEQYF
>TRBV6-1|16
CASSDPGNRQQRRAFF
>TRBV2|11
CASSYNYEQFF